Presented here are 27 T cell receptor beta chains from one specimen sequenced in a study of control samples from healthy donors and cancer patients. Assay used: immunoSEQ multiplex PCR; TCRdb lists only in-frame clones, some missing. Altogether approximately 130,000 clones are present, around 87% being singletons, with the ten largest covering approximately 9%. The sequencing sample was made of blood. The origin of the receptors is a man aged 35 to 55 in good health.

This clone was seen a handful of times. This rearrangement joins TRBV7-2 to TRBJ2-7; 7 bases are a match to TRBD1. Germline V lookup: CDR1 SGHTA, CDR2 FQGNSA. V lost 1 base and J lost 2; bases outside the gene matches: 5. CDR3 size: 15 residues. The CDR3 DNA follows: TGTGCCAGCAGCTTAGGGCGGCAGGGGGCCTACGAGCAGTACTTC. This translates into CASSLGRQGAYEQYF.

About this clone: Different DNA sequences within this sample yield the same CDR3. This chain connects TRBV5-6 to TRBJ1-4; no definite D call. The germline CDR1 and CDR2 sequences are SGHDT and YYEEEE. CDR3 length: 12 amino acids. The V end lost 1 base, the J end lost 8 bases, and 6 bases lay between the germline ends. CDR3 amino acids: CASSLRREKLFF. CDR3 DNA: TGTGCCAGCAGCTTGAGGCGGGAAAAACTGTTTTTT.

This clone came up once. This chain links TRBV30 with TRBJ1-4, with D unresolved. There are 15 residues in the CDR3. Trimming shortened V by 2 bases and J by 0 bases, and 10 bases separated the two germline ends. Per the germline V gene, CDR1 is GTSNPN and CDR2 is SVGIG (reference sequence). CDR3 loop: CAWSRSGATNEKLFF. As DNA, the CDR3 is TGTGCCTGGAGTAGGTCGGGTGCAACTAATGAAAAACTGTTTTTT.

V gene TRBV27 combines with J gene TRBJ2-7; 8 bases align to TRBD2. Germline CDR1 MNHEY, CDR2 SMNVEV (reference sequence). The trim removed 2 bases at V and 2 bases at J, leaving 11 bases unmatched. The CDR3 sequence is 17 residues long. The CDR3 loop reads CASSLRLGGGQTYEQYF. In DNA form, the CDR3 reads TGTGCCAGCAGTTTACGCCTTGGCGGGGGGCAAACCTACGAGCAGTACTTC.

A single count supports this clone. This chain links TRBV6-1 with TRBJ2-4; D possibly corresponds to TRBD2 (6 bases). CDR1 and CDR2 (germline): MNHNS, SASEGT. Trimming took off 0 bases at V and 4 bases at J, with 7 bases between the two ends. The CDR3 length is 14 residues. The CDR3 sequence is CASSEAGGKNIQYF. CDR3 DNA: TGTGCCAGCAGTGAAGCGGGGGGTAAAAACATTCAGTACTTC.

The CDR3 DNA follows: TGTGCCAGCAGCTTGGACAGGGGGCCTGGCTACACCTTC. Translation: CASSLDRGPGYTF. The chain employs TRBV5-4 and TRBJ1-2, with 9 nucleotides matching TRBD1. The CDR3 is 13 residues long. Germline lookup yields CDR1 SGHNT and CDR2 YYREEE (reference sequence). V was pared by 0 bases and J by 7 bases, with 1 base of the junction left unmatched.

The gene calls are TRBV9 and TRBJ1-4, with D unclear. This CDR3 comprises 16 residues. Germline V gene data show CDR1 as SGDLS and CDR2 as YYNGEE. V shed 2 bases and J shed 3 bases, with 14 bases lying between them. CDR3 amino acids: CASSVGHGVPNEKLFF. The CDR3 DNA sequence: TGTGCCAGCAGCGTTGGTCATGGGGTCCCTAATGAAAAACTGTTTTTT.

V usage is TRBV19 and J usage is TRBJ2-4; D is possibly TRBD2 (5 bases). The V end lost 0 bases, the J end lost 0 bases, and 12 bases lay between the germline ends. The length of the CDR3 is 17 residues. Germline-derived CDR1 and CDR2 are LNHDA and SQIVND (reference sequence). Written as DNA, the CDR3 is TGTGCCAGTAGTATAGACCCACGGGGTATAGCCAAAAACATTCAGTACTTC. It codes for CASSIDPRGIAKNIQYF.

This chain links TRBV29-1 with TRBJ2-6; 12 bases line up with TRBD1. Germline V CDR1 and CDR2: SQVTM, ANQGSEA. Trimming at V came to 4 bases and at J to 3 bases, leaving 13 bases not matched to a gene. The CDR3 is made up of 19 amino acids. CDR3 sequence: CSVARPGQGAFSGANVLTF. CDR3 sequence (DNA): TGCAGCGTTGCCCGCCCGGGACAGGGGGCGTTTAGTGGGGCCAACGTCCTGACTTTC.

The chain recombines TRBV5-1 with TRBJ2-3, with D possibly matching TRBD1 (6 bases). The CDR3 totals 15 residues. Germline V gene lookup returns CDR1 SGHRS and CDR2 YFSETQ. V dropped 4 bases and J dropped 4 bases, with 16 bases sitting between them. CDR3 region: CASSGEAGVADTQYF. As DNA, the CDR3 is TGCGCCAGCAGCGGCGAGGCAGGGGTAGCAGATACGCAGTATTTT.

This chain connects TRBV5-1 to TRBJ2-1; 9 positions agree with TRBD1. Trimming cost V 0 bases and J 6 bases; bases outside gene matches: 4. In germline, CDR1 is SGHRS, CDR2 YFSETQ. CDR3 length equals 15 residues. The CDR3 coding sequence is TGCGCCAGCAGCTTGGAAGGGACAGGGTCCAATGAGCAGTTCTTC. This sequence encodes CASSLEGTGSNEQFF.

This chain joins TRBV10-3 and TRBJ1-6; TRBD1 is a possible D gene (6 bases). This CDR3 has 15 amino acids. Trimming took 5 bases from V and 4 from J, leaving 12 bases between them. Germline V gene sequence: CDR1 ENHRY, CDR2 SYGVKD. The CDR3 sequence: CAISRSDSYNSPLHF. The CDR3 nucleotides read TGTGCCATCAGTAGATCGGACAGTTATAATTCACCCCTCCACTTT.

This chain connects TRBV19 to TRBJ1-1, with D possibly being TRBD1 (5 bases). Per the germline V gene, CDR1 is LNHDA and CDR2 is SQIVND (reference sequence). CDR3 length equals 14 residues. Between the trimmed V and J ends, which lost 3 bases and 4 bases, there was a span of 12 bases. CDR3 protein: CASSINRNPTEAFF. The CDR3 coding sequence is TGTGCCAGTAGTATTAACAGGAATCCCACTGAAGCTTTCTTT.

This chain joins TRBV4-2 and TRBJ1-1; TRBD1 agrees at 7 bases. The CDR3 is 16 residues long. Germline V gives CDR1 LGHNA, CDR2 YNFKEQ. Losses at the gene ends were 5 bases for V and 3 bases for J; bases not matched to a gene: 12. The CDR3: CASSAPPGGGDTEAFF. The CDR3 DNA is TGTGCCAGCAGCGCACCCCCAGGGGGGGGTGACACTGAAGCTTTCTTT.

This clone was found a few times. J is TRBJ1-1 and V is TRBV18; perhaps TRBD1 as D (5 bases). V was trimmed by 3 bases and J by 0 bases, leaving 14 bases between them. The CDR3 extends over 16 amino acids. Germline V gene lookup returns CDR1 KGHSH and CDR2 LQKENI. CDR3 nucleotide sequence: TGTGCCAGCTCACCGGCAGGGAGGTTGATGAACACTGAAGCTTTCTTT. Translated: CASSPAGRLMNTEAFF.

The J gene is TRBJ2-7, the V gene TRBV5-4, with TRBD2 matching 9 bases. The CDR3 spans 15 residues. The germline V gene has CDR1 SGHNT and CDR2 YYREEE (reference sequence). V dropped 4 bases and J dropped 0; count of bases not matched to a gene: 5. The CDR3 DNA follows: TGTGCCAGCAGCACCGGACTAGCGCTCTCCTACGAGCAGTACTTC. Amino acid sequence: CASSTGLALSYEQYF.

The gene calls are TRBV6-5 and TRBJ1-2; D is uncertain. This CDR3 spans 12 amino acids. The V end was cut by 7 bases, the J end by 6 bases, with 12 bases between. Germline values: CDR1 MNHEY, CDR2 SVGAGI. CDR3 DNA: TGTGCCAGCATCGCAGGTGGAGATGGCTACACCTTC. This encodes CASIAGGDGYTF.

The chain uses TRBV19 and TRBJ1-2; D gene uncertain. Trimming took off 5 bases at V and 8 bases at J, with 9 bases between the two ends. The CDR3 contains 11 residues. The V gene's germline CDR1 is LNHDA and CDR2 SQIVND (reference sequence). The DNA for the CDR3 is TGTGCCAGTAGTGGGGAGAGGGGCTACACCTTC. Its protein product is CASSGERGYTF. The full variable domain, rest sourced from reference TRBV19 and TRBJ1-2, is DGGITQSPKYLFRKEGQNVTLSCEQNLNHDAMYWYRQDPGQGLRLIYYSQIVNDFQKGDIAEGYSVSREKKESFPLTVTSAQKNPTAFYLCASSGERGYTFGSGTRLTVV.

This clone was observed a single time. The genes are TRBV19 and TRBJ1-5; 7 bases line up with TRBD1. The CDR3 is made up of 15 amino acids. CDR1 is LNHDA, CDR2 SQIVND, per germline (reference sequence). V lost 0 bases to trimming and J lost 4 bases; unmatched junction nucleotides: 3. The CDR3 loop is CASSIDRGENQPQHF. In DNA form, the CDR3 reads TGTGCCAGTAGTATAGACAGGGGGGAAAATCAGCCCCAGCATTTT.

The chain employs TRBV12-3 or TRBV12-4 and TRBJ1-2; D might be TRBD1 (6 bases). This CDR3 has 13 amino acids. V gave up 6 bases and J gave up 5 bases, with 13 bases separating them. Here the CDR3 reads CASSYRVRYGYTF. CDR3 DNA sequence: TGTGCCAGCAGCTACAGGGTACGGTATGGCTACACCTTC.

This clone was seen a handful of times. This chain links TRBV7-2 with TRBJ1-1; maybe TRBD1 (5 bases). CDR1 is SGHTA, CDR2 FQGNSA, per germline. V was shortened by 3 bases and J by 7 bases, with 21 bases between the two germline ends. The CDR3 covers 16 residues. CDR3 in amino acids: CASSFTPDRLTGEAFF. CDR3 in DNA: TGTGCCAGCAGCTTTACACCCGACAGATTAACGGGTGAAGCTTTCTTT.

The V and J genes are TRBV24-1 and TRBJ1-2; perhaps TRBD1 as D (6 bases). Germline CDR1 reads KGHDR; CDR2 reads SFDVKD. V was shortened by 3 bases and J by 8 bases, with 15 bases between the two germline ends. The CDR3 has 14 amino acids. The CDR3 DNA reads TGTGCCACCAGTGATGAGGGGGGCCATGGAGGCTACACCTTC. This encodes CATSDEGGHGGYTF.

The CDR3 coding sequence is TGTGCCAGCAGCCTTGGACAGGGGGCATATGGCTACACCTTC. It is translated as CASSLGQGAYGYTF. This chain uses TRBV7-2 with TRBJ1-2, with 11 bases identical to TRBD1. With 5 bases clipped from V and 5 bases from J, the junction kept 4 bases outside the gene matches. Germline V CDR1 and CDR2: SGHTA, FQGNSA. The CDR3 has 14 amino acids.

The chain employs TRBV3-1 (or the pseudogene TRBV3-2) and TRBJ1-2, with 10 bases identical to TRBD1. This CDR3 has 14 amino acids. The V gene's germline CDR1 is LGHDT and CDR2 YNNKEL (reference sequence). The ends lost 7 bases at V and 5 bases at J; junction bases unmatched: 7. CDR3 in amino acids: CASTTGTGVYGYTF. The CDR3 DNA sequence: TGTGCCAGCACCACCGGGACAGGGGTATATGGCTACACCTTC.

The rearrangement links TRBV7-2 to TRBJ2-5, with a possible D match to TRBD1 (6 bases). Trimming shortened V by 2 bases and J by 6 bases, and 10 bases separated the two germline ends. Germline assignment: CDR1 SGHTA and CDR2 FQGNSA. This CDR3 has 13 residues. The CDR3 protein is CASSLQGRQTQYF. CDR3 sequence (DNA): TGTGCCAGCAGCTTACAGGGGAGACAGACCCAGTACTTC.

V and J are TRBV7-9 and TRBJ2-3, with 9 bases that match TRBD2. Looked up from germline, CDR1 is SEHNR and CDR2 is FQNEAQ (reference sequence). V shed 5 bases, J shed 1 base, and the junction held 13 bases outside the gene matches. This CDR3 region has 18 residues. CDR3 sequence reads: CASSHTTQRGVRTDTQYF. The CDR3 region has the DNA TGTGCCAGCAGCCACACCACCCAGCGGGGGGTTCGCACAGATACGCAGTATTTT.

This chain connects TRBV4-1 to TRBJ2-3, with D perhaps matching TRBD2 (5 bases). The ends were cut back, 4 bases at V and 4 bases at J, with 21 bases in the middle. This CDR3 has 17 amino acids. Per germline, CDR1 MGHRA and CDR2 YSYEKL. The chain's CDR3 is CASSRSTGNAGADTQYF. For the CDR3, the DNA is TGCGCCAGCAGCCGCTCCACCGGGAACGCCGGGGCAGATACGCAGTATTTT.